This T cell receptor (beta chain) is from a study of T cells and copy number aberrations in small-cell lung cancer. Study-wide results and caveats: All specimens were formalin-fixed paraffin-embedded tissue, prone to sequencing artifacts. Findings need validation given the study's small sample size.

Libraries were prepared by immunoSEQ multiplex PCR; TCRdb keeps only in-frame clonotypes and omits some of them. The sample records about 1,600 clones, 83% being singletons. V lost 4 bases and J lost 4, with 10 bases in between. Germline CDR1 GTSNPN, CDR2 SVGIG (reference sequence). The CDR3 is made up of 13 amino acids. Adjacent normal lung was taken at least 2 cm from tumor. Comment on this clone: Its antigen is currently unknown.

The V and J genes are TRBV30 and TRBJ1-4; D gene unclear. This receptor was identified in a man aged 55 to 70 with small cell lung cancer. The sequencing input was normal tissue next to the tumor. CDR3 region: CAWIIRLNEKLFF. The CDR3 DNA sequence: TGTGCCTGGATCATCAGGCTTAATGAAAAACTGTTTTTT.